The clone carrying this TCR beta chain was detected a few times. Its antigen is currently unknown. Sample-barcoded 5' priming and a J-beta primer mix drove a second PCR of about 7 to 12 cycles. MiXCR, applied by TCRdb to the 5' RACE reads, yields one record per CDR3 protein. This repertoire shows about 970,000 distinct CDR3 sequences, 45% to 60% found once; its top ten account for roughly a fifth. CDR3 length: 14 amino acids. Germline values: CDR1 SGDLS, CDR2 YYNGEE. Unmatched junction bases numbered 8, after V lost 4 bases and J lost 7 bases. This entry is derived from a study of blood T cells in healthy people across ages. Study observations and caveats: Since the PBMCs were unsorted, naive and antigen-experienced cells could not be conclusively compared.

Each of the donors had roughly 9.7 milliliters of peripheral blood drawn into EDTA-treated Vacutainer tubes. The genes are TRBV9 and TRBJ1-5; TRBD1 matches 7 bases. The source of this sequence is a woman aged 55-69 years in good health. The sequencing input was blood. Written as DNA, the CDR3 is TGTGCCAGCAGCCCCCAGGGGGTTTGGCAGCCCCAGCATTTT. This sequence encodes CASSPQGVWQPQHF.